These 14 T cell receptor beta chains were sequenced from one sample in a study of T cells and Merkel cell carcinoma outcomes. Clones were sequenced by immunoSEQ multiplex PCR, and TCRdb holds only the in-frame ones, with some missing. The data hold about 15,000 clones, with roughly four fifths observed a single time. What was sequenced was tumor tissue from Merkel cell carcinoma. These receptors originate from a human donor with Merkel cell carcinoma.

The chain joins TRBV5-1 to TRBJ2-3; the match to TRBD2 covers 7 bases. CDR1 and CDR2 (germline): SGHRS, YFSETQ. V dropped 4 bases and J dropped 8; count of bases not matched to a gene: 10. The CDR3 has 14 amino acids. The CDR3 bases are TGCGCCAGCAGCACAACTAGCGTTAGTCCTACGCAGTATTTT. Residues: CASSTTSVSPTQYF.

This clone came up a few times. The CDR3 bases are TGTGCCAGCAGCTTACGGGGGCAACAAGAGACCCAGTACTTC. Its protein is CASSLRGQQETQYF. V usage is TRBV7-9 and J usage is TRBJ2-5; possibly TRBD1 or TRBD2 for D (6 bases each). CDR3 length: 14 residues. Germline loops: CDR1 SEHNR, CDR2 FQNEAQ (reference sequence). Trimming shortened V by 2 bases and J by 2 bases, and 9 bases separated the two germline ends. The full variable domain, rest sourced from reference TRBV7-9 and TRBJ2-5, is DTGVSQNPRHKITKRGQNVTFRCDPISEHNRLYWYRQTLGQGPEFLTYFQNEAQLEKSRLLSDRFSAERPKGSFSTLEIQRTEQGDSAMYLCASSLRGQQETQYFGPGTRLLVL.

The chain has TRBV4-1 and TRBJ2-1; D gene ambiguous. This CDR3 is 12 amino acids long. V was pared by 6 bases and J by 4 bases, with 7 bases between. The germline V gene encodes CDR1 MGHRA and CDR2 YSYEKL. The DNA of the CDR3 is TGCGCCAGCAGTCCACGGTACAATGAGCAGTTCTTC. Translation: CASSPRYNEQFF.

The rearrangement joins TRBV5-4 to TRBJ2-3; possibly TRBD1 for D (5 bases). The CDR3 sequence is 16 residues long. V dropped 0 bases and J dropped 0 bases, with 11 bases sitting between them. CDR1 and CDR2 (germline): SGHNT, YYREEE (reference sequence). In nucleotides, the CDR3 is TGTGCCAGCAGCTTGGCAGGGATGTTTAGCACAGATACGCAGTATTTT. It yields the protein CASSLAGMFSTDTQYF.

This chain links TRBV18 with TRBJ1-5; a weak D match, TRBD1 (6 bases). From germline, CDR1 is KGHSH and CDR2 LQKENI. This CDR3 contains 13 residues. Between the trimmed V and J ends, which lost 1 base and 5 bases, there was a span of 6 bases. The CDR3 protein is CASSPRTDQPQHF. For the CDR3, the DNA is TGTGCCAGCTCACCACGGACAGATCAGCCCCAGCATTTT.

CDR3 in DNA: TGTGCCAGCAGCTTGGACAACCGCTACGAGCAGTACTTC. Translation: CASSLDNRYEQYF. The chain has TRBV5-4 and TRBJ2-7; the D is unclear. The V gene lost 0 bases and the J gene lost 3 bases, with 7 bases spanning the gap. The CDR3 runs 13 residues. Germline V gene data show CDR1 as SGHNT and CDR2 as YYREEE (reference sequence).

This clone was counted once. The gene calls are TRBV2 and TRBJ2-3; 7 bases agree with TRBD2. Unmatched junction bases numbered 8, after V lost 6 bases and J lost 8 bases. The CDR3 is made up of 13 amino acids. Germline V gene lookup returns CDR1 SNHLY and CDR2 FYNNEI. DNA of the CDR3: TGTGCCAGCAGCTCCGACCCGGGGGGTACGCAGTATTTT. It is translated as CASSSDPGGTQYF. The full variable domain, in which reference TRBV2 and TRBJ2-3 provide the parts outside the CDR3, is EPEVTQTPSHQVTQMGQEVILRCVPISNHLYFYWYRQILGQKVEFLVSFYNNEISEKSEIFDDQFSVERPDGSNFTLKIRSTKLEDSAMYFCASSSDPGGTQYFGPGTRLTVL.

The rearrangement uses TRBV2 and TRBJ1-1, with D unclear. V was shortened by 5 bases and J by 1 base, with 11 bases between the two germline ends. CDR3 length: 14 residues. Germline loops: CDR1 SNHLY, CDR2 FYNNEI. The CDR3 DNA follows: TGTGCCAGCAGTCCGGACTTAAAGAACACTGAAGCTTTCTTT. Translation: CASSPDLKNTEAFF.

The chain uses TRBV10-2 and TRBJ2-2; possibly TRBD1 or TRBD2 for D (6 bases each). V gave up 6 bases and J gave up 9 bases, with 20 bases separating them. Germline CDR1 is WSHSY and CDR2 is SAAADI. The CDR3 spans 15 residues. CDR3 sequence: CASSAGFSGGRELFF. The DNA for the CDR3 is TGCGCCAGCAGCGCTGGTTTTAGTGGGGGGCGGGAGCTGTTTTTT.

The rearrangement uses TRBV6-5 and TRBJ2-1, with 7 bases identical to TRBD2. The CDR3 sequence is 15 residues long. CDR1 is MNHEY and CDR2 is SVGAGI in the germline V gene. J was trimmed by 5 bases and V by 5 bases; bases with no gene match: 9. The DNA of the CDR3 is TGTGCCAGCAGTCTAGGACTAGAGGCGAACAATGAGCAGTTCTTC. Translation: CASSLGLEANNEQFF.

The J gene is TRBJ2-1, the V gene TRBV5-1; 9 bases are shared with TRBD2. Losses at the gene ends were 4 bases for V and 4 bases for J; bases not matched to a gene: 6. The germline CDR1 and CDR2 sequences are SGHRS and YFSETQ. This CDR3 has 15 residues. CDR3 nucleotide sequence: TGCGCCAGCAGCCCCTTGAGCGGGGGGTACAATGAGCAGTTCTTC. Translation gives CASSPLSGGYNEQFF.

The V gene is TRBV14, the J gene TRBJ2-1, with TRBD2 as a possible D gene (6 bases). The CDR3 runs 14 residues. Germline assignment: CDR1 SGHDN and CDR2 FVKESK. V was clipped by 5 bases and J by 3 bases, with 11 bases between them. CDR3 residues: CASSYAGGYNEQFF. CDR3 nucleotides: TGTGCCAGCAGCTACGCCGGGGGCTACAATGAGCAGTTCTTC.

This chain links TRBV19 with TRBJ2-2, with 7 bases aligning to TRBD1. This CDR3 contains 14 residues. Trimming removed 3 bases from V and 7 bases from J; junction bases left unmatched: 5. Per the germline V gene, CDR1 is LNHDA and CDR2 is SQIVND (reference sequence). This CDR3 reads CASSIRGGHGELFF. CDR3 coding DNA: TGTGCCAGTAGTATCCGAGGGGGCCACGGGGAGCTGTTTTTT.

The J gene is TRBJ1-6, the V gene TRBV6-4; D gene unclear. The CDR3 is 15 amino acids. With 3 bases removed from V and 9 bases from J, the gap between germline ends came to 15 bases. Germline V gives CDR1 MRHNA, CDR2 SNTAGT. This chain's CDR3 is CASSDMMGISSPLHF. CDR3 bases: TGTGCCAGCAGTGATATGATGGGGATTAGTTCACCCCTCCACTTT.